Presented here are 28 T cell receptor beta chains from one specimen sequenced in a study of OX40 agonist ivuxolimab in advanced cancers. TCRdb's copy holds only in-frame clones and misses some; the assay was immunoSEQ multiplex PCR. The sample holds some 73,000 clones, 90% seen once. Sequences were derived from CD4+ or CD8+ T cells sorted from blood, sampled in a trial of the OX40 agonist ivuxolimab. Every receptor here comes from an adult with an advanced solid tumor such as melanoma, head and neck, liver or kidney cancer.

The chain is built from TRBV27 and TRBJ1-5, with D perhaps matching TRBD1 (6 bases). The CDR3 spans 14 residues. From germline, CDR1 is MNHEY and CDR2 SMNVEV (reference sequence). The germline V and J ends were trimmed by 6 bases and 2 bases, with 11 bases remaining between them. CDR3 DNA: TGTGCCAGCAGCCCGGGGGGCCGCAATCAGCCCCAGCATTTT. This codes for CASSPGGRNQPQHF.

This clone occurred a few times. The CDR3 nucleotides read TGTGCCACCAAACCTAGAACCGAGCAGTACTTC. Encoded protein: CATKPRTEQYF. V usage is TRBV2 and J usage is TRBJ2-7; D remains ambiguous. The germline V gene encodes CDR1 SNHLY and CDR2 FYNNEI. The V end lost 10 bases, the J end lost 6 bases, and 13 bases lay between the germline ends. CDR3 size: 11 residues.

This chain connects TRBV27 to TRBJ2-2; 7 positions match TRBD1. CDR1 is MNHEY and CDR2 is SMNVEV in the germline V gene (reference sequence). There are 14 residues in the CDR3. The ends lost 8 bases at V and 5 bases at J; junction bases unmatched: 8. CDR3 coding DNA: TGTGCCAGCCACCGACAGGGAAGAACCGGGGAGCTGTTTTTT. It codes for CASHRQGRTGELFF.

This clone was found a few times. This chain connects TRBV4-1 to TRBJ2-7; TRBD2 might be the D (5 bases). Trimming took off 3 bases at V and 7 bases at J, with 10 bases between the two ends. The CDR3 length is 12 residues. The germline CDR1 and CDR2 sequences are MGHRA and YSYEKL. The CDR3 nucleotides read TGCGCCAGCAGCCATCCCAGAGGGGAGCAGTACTTC. It codes for CASSHPRGEQYF.

This clone was detected once. This chain uses TRBV27 with TRBJ1-1, with TRBD1 as a possible D gene (6 bases). The CDR3 covers 23 residues. The germline V and J ends were trimmed by 0 bases and 7 bases, with 39 bases remaining between them. Germline assignment: CDR1 MNHEY and CDR2 SMNVEV (reference sequence). The CDR3 region has the DNA TGTGCCAGCAGTTTATCAGGCTTGTTAGGAAGCGGGGACTCCTGGGTTGAGACAGGTGAAGCTTTCTTT. Translated: CASSLSGLLGSGDSWVETGEAFF.

V usage is TRBV7-9 and J usage is TRBJ1-1, with TRBD1 matching over 7 bases. V was clipped by 8 bases and J by 0 bases; unmatched bases: 6. The CDR3 contains 14 residues. Germline lookup yields CDR1 SEHNR and CDR2 FQNEAQ (reference sequence). The CDR3 reads CASSRGGMNTEAFF. CDR3 sequence (DNA): TGTGCCAGCTCCAGGGGGGGGATGAACACTGAAGCTTTCTTT.

The rearrangement links TRBV4-1 to TRBJ1-6, with a tentative D call TRBD1 (5 bases). From germline, CDR1 is MGHRA and CDR2 YSYEKL. Trimming took off 0 bases at V and 15 bases at J, with 9 bases between the two ends. The CDR3 sequence is 12 residues long. The CDR3 DNA reads TGCGCCAGCAGCCAAGAGGGGGTAGACCTCCACTTT. Translation gives CASSQEGVDLHF.

This clone was detected once. This chain connects TRBV7-3 to TRBJ2-1; TRBD2 agrees at 16 bases. Losses at the gene ends were 4 bases for V and 7 bases for J; bases not matched to a gene: 13. The CDR3 has 19 residues. Per germline, CDR1 SGHTA and CDR2 FQGTGA. The CDR3 coding sequence is TGTGCCAGCAGCTCCACGGGACTAGCGGGGGGGCCGCCCTGGAATGAGCAGTTCTTC. The encoded protein is CASSSTGLAGGPPWNEQFF.

As for this clone: The sample contains more than one DNA sequence encoding this CDR3. J is TRBJ1-1 and V is TRBV9; no reliable D call. CDR1 and CDR2 (germline): SGDLS, YYNGEE. The length of the CDR3 is 15 residues. The V gene lost 0 bases and the J gene lost 0 bases, with 9 bases spanning the gap. CDR3 DNA sequence: TGTGCCAGCAGCGTAGGGTGGGAGGTGAACACTGAAGCTTTCTTT. This encodes CASSVGWEVNTEAFF.

The chain links TRBV2 to TRBJ2-3, with D possibly being TRBD2 (6 bases). The V gene lost 3 bases and the J gene lost 2 bases, with 18 bases spanning the gap. Per germline, CDR1 SNHLY and CDR2 FYNNEI. The CDR3 contains 17 residues. The CDR3 loop reads CASSDPATRGFTDTQYF. In DNA, the CDR3 is TGTGCCAGCAGTGACCCCGCGACTAGAGGATTCACAGATACGCAGTATTTT.

The genes are TRBV5-4 and TRBJ2-7; D is possibly TRBD1 (5 bases). The germline CDR1 and CDR2 sequences are SGHNT and YYREEE (reference sequence). V shed 0 bases and J shed 3 bases, with 13 bases lying between them. The CDR3 contains 15 residues. CDR3 sequence: CASSLDRGGGYEQYF. As DNA, the CDR3 is TGTGCCAGCAGCTTGGATAGGGGTGGCGGCTACGAGCAGTACTTC.

V and J are TRBV5-1 and TRBJ2-1; D is unclear. The CDR3 totals 12 residues. CDR1 is SGHRS, CDR2 YFSETQ, per germline. Trimming cost V 4 bases and J 5 bases, with 7 bases left between them. Here the CDR3 DNA reads TGCGCCAGCAGCCATATCAACAATGAGCAGTTCTTC. Its translation is CASSHINNEQFF.

The chain joins TRBV10-3 to TRBJ2-7; either TRBD1 or TRBD2 may fit D (6 bases each). This CDR3 is built from 13 residues. In germline, CDR1 is ENHRY, CDR2 SYGVKD. V lost 10 bases and J lost 2, with 15 bases in between. CDR3 region: CATRTRGAYEQYF. DNA of the CDR3: TGTGCCACACGAACGAGGGGGGCCTACGAGCAGTACTTC.

V is TRBV6-1 and J is TRBJ1-2; 10 positions match TRBD1. J was trimmed by 5 bases and V by 0 bases; bases with no gene match: 15. CDR1 and CDR2 (germline): MNHNS, SASEGT. The CDR3 consists of 19 residues. CDR3 nucleotide sequence: TGTGCCAGCAGTGAAGCGCCCGGAGGGACAGGGGTAACTGGGTATGGCTACACCTTC. As protein: CASSEAPGGTGVTGYGYTF.

CDR3 coding DNA: TGTGCCAGCAGCGCACGGACAGGGTCCGGGGAGCTGTTTTTT. Translating it yields CASSARTGSGELFF. V is TRBV9 and J is TRBJ2-2, with TRBD1 matching over 8 bases. CDR3 length equals 14 residues. The germline V gene has CDR1 SGDLS and CDR2 YYNGEE. V dropped 3 bases and J dropped 6; count of bases not matched to a gene: 4.

The gene calls are TRBV19 and TRBJ2-7; 7 nucleotides match TRBD1. CDR3 length equals 14 residues. V was pared by 7 bases and J by 3 bases, with 9 bases of the junction left unmatched. Germline-derived CDR1 and CDR2 are LNHDA and SQIVND (reference sequence). The CDR3 DNA reads TGTGCCAGTACCTCACGGGACAGAAACTACGAGCAGTACTTC. This sequence encodes CASTSRDRNYEQYF.

This chain connects TRBV30 to TRBJ1-1, with D tentatively TRBD1 (5 bases). This CDR3 region has 14 residues. CDR1 is GTSNPN and CDR2 is SVGIG in the germline V gene (reference sequence). Trimming cost V 3 bases and J 0 bases, with 11 bases left between them. CDR3 coding DNA: TGTGCCTGGAGCGCCGGGACTTTGAACACTGAAGCTTTCTTT. Residues: CAWSAGTLNTEAFF.

The chain couples TRBV27 to TRBJ1-4; D is unresolved. V was shortened by 6 bases and J by 5 bases, with 16 bases between the two germline ends. The germline V gene encodes CDR1 MNHEY and CDR2 SMNVEV (reference sequence). The CDR3 loop spans 15 amino acids. CDR3: CASRTMDGRNEKLFF. The CDR3 DNA follows: TGTGCCAGCAGGACAATGGACGGGCGCAATGAAAAACTGTTTTTT.

The J gene is TRBJ1-1, the V gene TRBV30; D is uncertain. Trimming took off 4 bases at V and 6 bases at J, with 24 bases between the two ends. The germline gives CDR1 GTSNPN, CDR2 SVGIG (reference sequence). The CDR3 length is 16 residues. DNA of the CDR3: TGTGCCTGGACCCGGACGGCTATCTCGTTTTTCTCTGAAGCTTTCTTT. Translation gives CAWTRTAISFFSEAFF.

J is TRBJ2-5 and V is TRBV27, with TRBD2 identical over 7 bases. Trimming took 3 bases from V and 4 from J; bases not matched to a gene: 5. Germline V gene sequence: CDR1 MNHEY, CDR2 SMNVEV (reference sequence). This CDR3 comprises 14 residues. The CDR3 here is CASSFRGEGETQYF. CDR3 DNA: TGTGCCAGCAGTTTTCGGGGGGAGGGAGAGACCCAGTACTTC.

The rearrangement uses TRBV5-6 and TRBJ2-1, with 10 bases that match TRBD1. This CDR3 region has 14 residues. Germline CDR1 is SGHDT and CDR2 is YYEEEE. V shed 5 bases, J shed 9 bases, and the junction held 8 bases outside the gene matches. CDR3 residues: CASSSGTGVGEQFF. CDR3 nucleotide sequence: TGTGCCAGCAGTTCCGGGACAGGGGTGGGTGAGCAGTTCTTC.

J is TRBJ2-1 and V is TRBV7-7, with 7 bases identical to TRBD1. Germline values: CDR1 SSHAT, CDR2 FNYEAQ (reference sequence). CDR3 length: 14 residues. J lost 4 bases, V lost 11 bases, and 11 bases had no gene match. Here the CDR3 reads CAGLTGSAYNEQFF. Here the CDR3 DNA reads TGTGCCGGACTGACAGGGTCGGCGTACAATGAGCAGTTCTTC.

The chain links TRBV14 to TRBJ2-7; tentatively, D is TRBD1 (6 bases). Germline values: CDR1 SGHDN, CDR2 FVKESK. The CDR3 is 16 amino acids. Trimming took 2 bases from V and 5 from J, leaving 19 bases between them. CDR3 loop: CASSQLLWDTPDEQYF. CDR3 in DNA: TGTGCCAGCAGCCAACTTCTCTGGGACACTCCTGACGAGCAGTACTTC.

This clone was observed a single time. The chain links TRBV13 to TRBJ1-4, with D uncertain. From germline, CDR1 is PRHDT and CDR2 FYEKMQ (reference sequence). V was trimmed by 4 bases and J by 7 bases, leaving 19 bases between them. The CDR3 sequence is 16 residues long. Here the CDR3 DNA reads TGTGCCAGCAGCTCGACCCACAGCCGCCTGAGTGAAAAACTGTTTTTT. Protein sequence: CASSSTHSRLSEKLFF.

The rearrangement links TRBV28 to TRBJ1-3, with a weak D call TRBD1 (6 bases). In germline, CDR1 is MDHEN, CDR2 SYDVKM. V lost 3 bases, J lost 0 bases, and 12 bases lay in between. CDR3 length equals 16 residues. CDR3 amino acids: CASSFRGEGSGNTIYF. CDR3 DNA: TGTGCCAGCAGTTTTAGGGGGGAAGGCTCTGGAAACACCATATATTTT.

This chain links TRBV19 with TRBJ2-7, with TRBD2 matching over 7 bases. The CDR3 sequence is 15 residues long. V dropped 3 bases and J dropped 0; count of bases not matched to a gene: 5. Germline V CDR1 and CDR2: LNHDA, SQIVND (reference sequence). CDR3 protein: CASSMFGGSSYEQYF. As DNA, the CDR3 is TGTGCCAGTAGTATGTTCGGGGGGAGCTCCTACGAGCAGTACTTC.

The genes are TRBV7-9 and TRBJ2-1, with TRBD2 matching over 8 bases. This CDR3 comprises 17 residues. Germline V CDR1 and CDR2: SEHNR, FQNEAQ (reference sequence). V lost 5 bases to trimming and J lost 14 bases; unmatched junction nucleotides: 23. In DNA form, the CDR3 reads TGTGCCAGCAGCCCCCGACCCGGGAGCGGGAGAGGGGTACAGAAGTTCTTC. It translates to CASSPRPGSGRGVQKFF.

V usage is TRBV11-3 and J usage is TRBJ1-1; D is ambiguous. CDR3 length equals 13 residues. Between the trimmed V and J ends, which lost 4 bases and 2 bases, there was a span of 8 bases. Looked up from germline, CDR1 is SGHNT and CDR2 is YENEEA. The CDR3 loop is CASSWTANTEAFF. The CDR3, as DNA: TGTGCCAGCAGCTGGACGGCTAACACTGAAGCTTTCTTT. The full variable domain, with the rest looked up from reference TRBV11-3 and TRBJ1-1, is EAGVVQSPRYKIIEKKQPVAFWCNPISGHNTLYWYLQNLGQGPELLIRYENEEAVDDSQLPKDRFSAERLKGVDSTLKIQPAELGDSAVYLCASSWTANTEAFFGQGTRLTVV.